The next 13 T cell receptor beta chains were all read from a single sample in a study of blood T cells in healthy people across ages. Next came a second PCR, run for about 6 to 12 cycles, which used a sample-barcoded 5' primer along with a J-beta primer mix. A single record per CDR3 protein comes from TCRdb applying MiXCR to the 5' RACE reads. Here the sample spans under 2,000,000 distinct CDR3 sequences, around 48% being singletons. The material sequenced was blood. The origin of the receptors is a woman in her thirties or forties in good health.

The J gene is TRBJ2-3, the V gene TRBV18; D might be TRBD1 (7 bases). Looked up from germline, CDR1 is KGHSH and CDR2 is LQKENI. Deletions cut 5 bases from V and 5 bases from J, with 17 bases between. This CDR3 is 15 amino acids long. In nucleotides, the CDR3 is TGTGCCAGCTCAGACGGGACAGCGGGCTTAGATACGCAGTATTTT. Translating it yields CASSDGTAGLDTQYF.

The gene calls are TRBV4-1 and TRBJ2-7; D uncertain. Trimming removed 1 base at V and 2 bases at J, with 9 bases between. Germline CDR1 MGHRA, CDR2 YSYEKL. CDR3 length: 14 residues. In nucleotides, the CDR3 is TGCGCCAGCAGCCAAGGGCTAGGAACCTACGAGCAGTACTTC. It codes for CASSQGLGTYEQYF.

Notes on this clonotype: With a much larger clone just one base away, this may be a read error. The rearrangement links TRBV24-1 to TRBJ2-3, with D unclear. The CDR3 contains 14 residues. In germline, CDR1 is KGHDR, CDR2 SFDVKD. CDR3 nucleotides: TGTGTCACCAGTGATACCGGTGGCACAGATACGCAGTATTTT. It translates to CVTSDTGGTDTQYF.

The gene calls are TRBV7-2 and TRBJ2-7, with 8 bases lining up with TRBD2. With V trimmed by 3 bases and J by 4 bases, 8 bases remained unmatched. The CDR3 contains 15 residues. Germline V lookup: CDR1 SGHTA, CDR2 FQGNSA. CDR3 protein: CASSLAGTRRYEQYF. In DNA form, the CDR3 reads TGTGCCAGCAGCTTGGCCGGGACTAGAAGGTACGAGCAGTACTTC.

There are a few counts of this clonotype. The V gene is TRBV20-1, the J gene TRBJ2-5; perhaps TRBD2 as D (6 bases). The V end lost 7 bases, the J end lost 1 base, and 13 bases lay between the germline ends. This CDR3 is built from 13 residues. CDR1 and CDR2 from the germline V gene are DFQATT and SNEGSKA (reference sequence). The CDR3 region is CSVASSVQETQYF. The CDR3 DNA reads as TGCAGTGTGGCGTCTAGCGTCCAAGAGACCCAGTACTTC.

This clonotype has just a few counts. The V gene is TRBV4-2, the J gene TRBJ2-1; 8 positions agree with TRBD2. Germline values: CDR1 LGHNA, CDR2 YNFKEQ. The CDR3 length is 16 residues. V trimming: 2 bases; J trimming: 4 bases; junction bases outside the gene matches: 7. This chain's CDR3 is CASSQTSGIKYNEQFF. The CDR3 bases are TGTGCCAGCAGCCAAACTAGCGGAATCAAATACAATGAGCAGTTCTTC.

The V and J genes are TRBV15 and TRBJ2-3; D might be TRBD1 (5 bases). Trimming cost V 7 bases and J 0 bases, with 8 bases left between them. Germline V gives CDR1 LNHNV, CDR2 YYDKDF (reference sequence). This CDR3 has 13 residues. The chain's CDR3 is CATKQVSTDTQYF. Written as DNA, the CDR3 is TGTGCCACCAAACAGGTTAGCACAGATACGCAGTATTTT.

The V call is TRBV21-1, the J call TRBJ2-4; the D call in the table, TRBD1, was not verified against the DNA. The end of the DNA is better explained by TRBJ2-7, so the J call may be wrong. TRBV21-1 counts as a pseudogene. The CDR3 is 15 amino acids. CDR3 sequence (DNA): TGTGCCAGCAGCAAATGGGGACGGGAAGCCTACGAGCAGTACTTC. Protein: CASSKWGREAYEQYF.

This clonotype was detected a few times. The chain has TRBV15 and TRBJ1-4, with 12 bases matching TRBD1. The CDR3 spans 18 residues. Germline loops: CDR1 LNHNV, CDR2 YYDKDF (reference sequence). Trimming removed 3 bases from V and 3 bases from J; junction bases left unmatched: 8. The CDR3 loop is CATSSPRDRGLSNEKLFF. CDR3 nucleotide sequence: TGTGCCACCAGCAGTCCGAGGGACAGGGGGCTATCTAATGAAAAACTGTTTTTT.

V gene TRBV15 combines with J gene TRBJ2-5; D is uncertain. The J call may be mistaken, given a closer DNA end match to TRBJ2-7. This CDR3 is 14 amino acids long. The germline V gene encodes CDR1 LNHNV and CDR2 YYDKDF (reference sequence). CDR3 residues: CATSSRSHSGEQYF. The CDR3 region has the DNA TGTGCCACCAGCAGTAGGAGCCATTCCGGCGAGCAGTACTTC.

CDR3 nucleotide sequence: TGTGCCAGCAGTTTAGTGGGACAGGAACGAGAGGGTAGCGGCTACACCTTC. Translated: CASSLVGQEREGSGYTF. The rearrangement joins TRBV27 to TRBJ1-2; 8 bases fit TRBD1. Germline V gene lookup returns CDR1 MNHEY and CDR2 SMNVEV (reference sequence). The CDR3 loop spans 17 amino acids. Losses at the gene ends were 2 bases for V and 8 bases for J; bases not matched to a gene: 16.

The rearrangement links TRBV15 to TRBJ2-1; D is uncertain. With 1 base removed from V and 13 bases from J, the gap between germline ends came to 17 bases. The CDR3 contains 14 residues. CDR1 and CDR2 (germline): LNHNV, YYDKDF (reference sequence). Here the CDR3 DNA reads TGTGCCACCAGCAGAGTTGGCGCGTCAGGTCCCCAGTTCTTC. Its translation: CATSRVGASGPQFF.

The V call is TRBV20-1, the J call TRBJ2-6; 9 positions match TRBD1. The CDR3 length is 16 residues. The V gene's germline CDR1 is DFQATT and CDR2 SNEGSKA (reference sequence). CDR3 coding DNA: TGCGTTGGAGCGACAGGGGGGATCTCTGGGGCCAACGTCCTGACTTTC. As protein: CVGATGGISGANVLTF.